Following are 8 T cell receptor beta chains from one sample sequenced in a study of regulatory T cells in long-lasting Graves disease. Construction of TCR beta libraries relied on iRepertoire HTBI primers and on Arm-PCR targeting CDR3 regions. TCRdb re-called the multiplex PCR reads with MiXCR, one entry per CDR3 protein. The sample yields about 470,000 distinct CDR3 sequences, roughly 21% seen once. Stated time point: persistent/refractory GD, antithyroid drugs over 5 years with positive TRAb. RNA isolated from PBMCs was used to make the TCR library. Material: peripheral blood mononuclear cells (PBMCs), obtained when the disease was refractory, from a patient treated with antithyroid drugs. The receptors derive from a female donor with Graves disease.

A few counts support this clonotype. The CDR3 region is CASSGGAGENEQYF. The CDR3, as DNA: TGTGCCAGTAGTGGGGGAGCGGGAGAAAACGAGCAGTACTTC. The gene calls are TRBV19 and TRBJ2-7; 8 bases line up with TRBD2. The CDR3 consists of 14 residues. Trimming removed 5 bases from V and 5 bases from J; junction bases left unmatched: 8. Germline V gives CDR1 LNHDA, CDR2 SQIVND (reference sequence).

The rearrangement uses TRBV6-1 and TRBJ1-2, with 11 bases aligning to TRBD1. Germline trimming cut 7 bases from V and 4 bases from J; bases unmatched to any gene: 5. This CDR3 is built from 14 residues. Germline loops: CDR1 MNHNS, CDR2 SASEGT. This CDR3 reads CASNRDRGFYGYTF. The CDR3 DNA reads as TGTGCCAGCAACCGGGACAGGGGGTTCTATGGCTACACCTTC.

This clonotype was counted only a few times. The rearrangement joins TRBV6-1 to TRBJ2-7; 11 bases are shared with TRBD2. Germline CDR1 MNHNS, CDR2 SASEGT. The CDR3 is 17 amino acids. The junction had 14 bases not matched to a gene; V was cut back by 7 bases and J by 3 bases. The CDR3 region has the DNA TGTGCCAGCACCCCGGGACTAGCGGACCTCGGATACTACGAGCAGTACTTC. Encoded protein: CASTPGLADLGYYEQYF.

V usage is TRBV19 and J usage is TRBJ1-2, with D possibly matching TRBD1 (6 bases). The CDR3 length is 12 residues. The germline V gene has CDR1 LNHDA and CDR2 SQIVND (reference sequence). The CDR3: CAARTAWDGYTF. In DNA, the CDR3 is TGTGCGGCCCGGACAGCTTGGGATGGCTACACCTTC.

V gene TRBV6-1 combines with J gene TRBJ2-7; no firm D call. There are 14 residues in the CDR3. The germline gives CDR1 MNHNS, CDR2 SASEGT. Trimming removed 0 bases at V and 8 bases at J, with 14 bases between. CDR3 residues: CASSEAMASGKQYF. In DNA form, the CDR3 reads TGTGCCAGCAGTGAAGCAATGGCATCCGGCAAGCAGTACTTC.

This clonotype was observed many times. The V and J genes are TRBV10-3 and TRBJ2-5, with D perhaps TRBD1 or TRBD2 (5 bases each). Germline-derived CDR1 and CDR2 are ENHRY and SYGVKD. CDR3 length: 14 amino acids. With 3 bases removed from V and 3 bases from J, the gap between germline ends came to 11 bases. The CDR3 region is CAISDSGTEETQYF. The CDR3 DNA reads as TGTGCCATCAGTGACTCCGGGACGGAAGAGACCCAGTACTTC.

This clonotype was observed a few times. The V and J genes are TRBV7-2 and TRBJ2-7; 10 positions agree with TRBD1. From germline, CDR1 is SGHTA and CDR2 FQGNSA. V lost 4 bases to trimming and J lost 2 bases; unmatched junction nucleotides: 5. The CDR3 extends over 15 amino acids. The DNA of the CDR3 is TGTGCCAGCAGCTACAGACAGGGGGCGGCCTACGAGCAGTACTTC. It codes for CASSYRQGAAYEQYF. Full variable domain (remainder filled in from reference TRBV7-2 and TRBJ2-7): GAGVSQSPSNKVTEKGKDVELRCDPISGHTALYWYRQSLGQGLEFLIYFQGNSAPDKSGLPSDRFSAERTGGSVSTLTIQRTQQEDSAVYLCASSYRQGAAYEQYFGPGTRLTVT.

The chain couples TRBV12-3 or TRBV12-4 to TRBJ2-5; TRBD2 agrees at 10 bases. The CDR3 contains 16 residues. J lost 4 bases, V lost 8 bases, and 13 bases had no gene match. This chain's CDR3 is CASSPSLAGESETQYF. The DNA for the CDR3 is TGTGCCAGCTCACCCAGCCTAGCGGGAGAATCAGAGACCCAGTACTTC.